Listed below are T cell receptor beta chains from one sample, sequenced in a study of shared clonotypes between healthy human individuals. Sequencing was performed with immunoSEQ multiplex PCR; in TCRdb, only in-frame clones are kept and a portion is missing. Of about 2,500,000 clones in the sample, more than 80% were seen once. Sequencing was done on a sample of naive CD4+ T cells sorted from blood. These receptors were collected from a man younger than 35 in good health. Both conserved end residues are part of each CDR3. A D gene is named only where the DNA matches it firmly. Clone size is shown for a subset of rows, as once, few, many or a class of expanded clone.

15,-,once,TRBJ1-1,TRBV7-9,CASSSSTGSDTEAFF,TGTGCCAGCAGCTCGAGCACAGGGTCGGACACTGAAGCTTTCTTT
16,-,-,TRBJ2-3,TRBV6-6,CASSYSQTLGTDTQYF,TGTGCCAGCAGTTACTCTCAGACCCTTGGCACAGATACGCAGTATTTT
16,-,-,TRBJ2-1,TRBV6-6,CASSYSWDMAYNEQFF,TGTGCCAGCAGTTACTCCTGGGACATGGCCTACAATGAGCAGTTCTTC
18,TRBD1,-,TRBJ2-5,TRBV9,CASSVGPNPDRAQETQYF,TGTGCCAGCAGCGTAGGTCCAAACCCAGACAGGGCGCAAGAGACCCAGTACTTC
14,-,-,TRBJ1-6,TRBV6-5,CASSRTGRDSPLHF,TGTGCCAGCAGTCGGACCGGGAGGGATTCACCCCTCCACTTT
16,-,-,TRBJ1-3,TRBV7-2,CASSLISQRGGNTIYF,TGTGCCAGCAGCTTAATCTCCCAGAGAGGGGGAAACACCATATATTTT
17,TRBD1,-,TRBJ2-5,TRBV5-1,CASSYPDRGKDRETQYF,TGCGCCAGCAGCTACCCGGACAGGGGAAAGGATAGAGAGACCCAGTACTTC
15,-,-,TRBJ1-1,TRBV19,CASSPAGAMNTEAFF,TGTGCCAGTAGTCCCGCAGGGGCTATGAACACTGAAGCTTTCTTT
13,-,-,TRBJ2-5,TRBV10-1,CASSGGLRETQYF,TGCGCCAGCAGTGGAGGGTTACGAGAGACCCAGTACTTC
12,TRBD1,-,TRBJ1-1,TRBV7-9,CASDRVNTEAFF,TGTGCCAGTGACAGGGTGAACACTGAAGCTTTCTTT
13,-,-,TRBJ2-7,TRBV19,CASSIDLPYEQYF,TGTGCCAGTAGTATAGATTTACCCTACGAGCAGTACTTC
17,TRBD1,-,TRBJ1-2,TRBV27,CASSLLSARQGRYGYTF,TGTGCCAGCAGTTTACTCTCGGCGAGACAGGGAAGATATGGCTACACCTTC
14,TRBD1,-,TRBJ1-3,TRBV19,CASNGGQGGNTIYF,TGTGCCAGCAATGGAGGACAGGGAGGAAACACCATATATTTT
13,-,-,TRBJ1-5,TRBV5-1,CASSFSAGQPQHF,TGCGCCAGCAGCTTCAGTGCCGGTCAGCCCCAGCATTTT
16,-,-,TRBJ2-5,TRBV7-2,CASSLVGPATQETQYF,TGTGCCAGCAGCTTAGTCGGGCCAGCTACACAAGAGACCCAGTACTTC
16,-,-,TRBJ2-3,TRBV4-1,CASSQAQRISTDTQYF,TGCGCCAGCAGCCAAGCTCAGCGGATTAGCACAGATACGCAGTATTTT
17,TRBD1,-,TRBJ2-1,TRBV5-6,CASSPYPRDRGRDEQFF,TGTGCCAGCAGCCCCTATCCCCGGGACAGGGGGCGGGATGAGCAGTTCTTC
14,-,-,TRBJ2-1,TRBV6-5,CASSRVGPDNEQFF,TGTGCCAGCAGTAGGGTCGGACCCGACAATGAGCAGTTCTTC